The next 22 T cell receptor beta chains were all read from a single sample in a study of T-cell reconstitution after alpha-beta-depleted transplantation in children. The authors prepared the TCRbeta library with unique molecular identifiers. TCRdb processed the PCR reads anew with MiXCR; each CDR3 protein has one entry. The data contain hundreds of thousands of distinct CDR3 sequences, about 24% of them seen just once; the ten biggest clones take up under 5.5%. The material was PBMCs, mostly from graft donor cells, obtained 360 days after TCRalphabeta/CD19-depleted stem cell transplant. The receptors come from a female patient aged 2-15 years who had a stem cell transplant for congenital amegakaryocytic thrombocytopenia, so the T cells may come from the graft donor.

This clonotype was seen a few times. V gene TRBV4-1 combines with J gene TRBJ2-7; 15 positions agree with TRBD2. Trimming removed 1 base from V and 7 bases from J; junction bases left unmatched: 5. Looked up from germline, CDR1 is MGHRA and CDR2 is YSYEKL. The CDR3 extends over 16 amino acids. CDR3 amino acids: CASSQGGLAGGEEQYF. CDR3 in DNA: TGCGCCAGCAGCCAAGGCGGACTAGCGGGGGGGGAGGAGCAGTACTTC.

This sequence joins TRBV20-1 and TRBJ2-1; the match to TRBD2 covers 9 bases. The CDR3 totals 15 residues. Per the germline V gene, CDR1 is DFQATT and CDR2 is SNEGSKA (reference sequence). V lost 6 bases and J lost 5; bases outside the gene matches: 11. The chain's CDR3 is CSAPPPRGGDNEQFF. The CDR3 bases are TGCAGTGCGCCTCCCCCTCGCGGGGGGGACAATGAGCAGTTCTTC.

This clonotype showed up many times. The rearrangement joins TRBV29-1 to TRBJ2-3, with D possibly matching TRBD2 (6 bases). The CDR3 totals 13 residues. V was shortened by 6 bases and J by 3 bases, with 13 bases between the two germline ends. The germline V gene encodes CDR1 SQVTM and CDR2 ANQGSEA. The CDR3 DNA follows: TGCAGCGTGGTGTCAGGGACTACAGATACGCAGTATTTT. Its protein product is CSVVSGTTDTQYF.

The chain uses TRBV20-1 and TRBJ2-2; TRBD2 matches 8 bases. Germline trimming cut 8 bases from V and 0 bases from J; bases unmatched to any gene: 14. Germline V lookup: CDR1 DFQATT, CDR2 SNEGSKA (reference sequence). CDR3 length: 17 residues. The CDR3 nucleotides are TGCAGTACCTATTCCGGGAGGGCCGTTCCGAACACCGGGGAGCTGTTTTTT. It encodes CSTYSGRAVPNTGELFF.

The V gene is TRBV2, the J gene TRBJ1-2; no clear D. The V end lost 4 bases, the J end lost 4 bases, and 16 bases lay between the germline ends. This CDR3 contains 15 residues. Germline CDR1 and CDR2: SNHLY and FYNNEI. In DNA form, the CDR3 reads TGTGCCAGCAGTGGGAACGTCGAAAGGCTCTATGGCTACACCTTC. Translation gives CASSGNVERLYGYTF. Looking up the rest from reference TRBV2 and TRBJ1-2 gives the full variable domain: EPEVTQTPSHQVTQMGQEVILRCVPISNHLYFYWYRQILGQKVEFLVSFYNNEISEKSEIFDDQFSVERPDGSNFTLKIRSTKLEDSAMYFCASSGNVERLYGYTFGSGTRLTVV.

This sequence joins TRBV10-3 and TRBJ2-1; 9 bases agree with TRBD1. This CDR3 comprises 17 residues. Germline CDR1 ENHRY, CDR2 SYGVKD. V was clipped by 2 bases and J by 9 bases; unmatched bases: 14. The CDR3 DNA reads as TGTGCCATCAGTGAGCCCACAGGGGGCCTAGTGTCGGGTGAGCAGTTCTTC. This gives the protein CAISEPTGGLVSGEQFF.

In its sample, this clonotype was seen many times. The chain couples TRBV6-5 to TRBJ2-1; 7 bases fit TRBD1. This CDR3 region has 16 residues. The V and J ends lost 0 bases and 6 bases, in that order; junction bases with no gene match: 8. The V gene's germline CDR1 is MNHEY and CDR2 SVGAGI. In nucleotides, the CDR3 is TGTGCCAGCAGTTACTCGTTGGGGGACAGTCTCAATGAGCAGTTCTTC. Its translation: CASSYSLGDSLNEQFF.

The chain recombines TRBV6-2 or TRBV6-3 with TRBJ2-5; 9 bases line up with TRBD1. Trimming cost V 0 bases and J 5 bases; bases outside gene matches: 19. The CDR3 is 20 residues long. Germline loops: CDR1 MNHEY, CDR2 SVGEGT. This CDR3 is CASSYSGPGQGLGMWETQYF. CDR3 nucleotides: TGTGCCAGCAGTTACTCGGGACCGGGACAGGGATTGGGGATGTGGGAGACCCAGTACTTC.

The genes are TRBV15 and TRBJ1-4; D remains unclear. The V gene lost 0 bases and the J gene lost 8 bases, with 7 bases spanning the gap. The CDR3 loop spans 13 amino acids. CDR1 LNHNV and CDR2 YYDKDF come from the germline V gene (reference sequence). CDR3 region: CATSRDQREKLFF. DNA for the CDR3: TGTGCCACCAGCAGAGATCAGCGGGAAAAACTGTTTTTT.

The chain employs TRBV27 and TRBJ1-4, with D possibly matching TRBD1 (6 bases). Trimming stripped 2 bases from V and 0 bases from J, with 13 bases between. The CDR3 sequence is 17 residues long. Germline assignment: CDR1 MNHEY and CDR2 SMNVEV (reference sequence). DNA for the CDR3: TGTGCCAGCAGTTTAGGGGGGACACCTGCAACTAATGAAAAACTGTTTTTT. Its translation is CASSLGGTPATNEKLFF. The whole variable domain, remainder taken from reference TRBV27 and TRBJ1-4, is EAQVTQNPRYLITVTGKKLTVTCSQNMNHEYMSWYRQDPGLGLRQIYYSMNVEVTDKGDVPEGYKVSRKEKRNFPLILESPSPNQTSLYFCASSLGGTPATNEKLFFGSGTQLSVL.

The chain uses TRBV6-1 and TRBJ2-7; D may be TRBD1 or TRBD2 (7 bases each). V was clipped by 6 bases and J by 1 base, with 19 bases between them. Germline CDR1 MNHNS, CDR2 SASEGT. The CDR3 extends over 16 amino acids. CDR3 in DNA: TGTGCCAGCAGCCCGTTGGCAGGGGGAGGGTCCTACGAGCAGTACTTC. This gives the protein CASSPLAGGGSYEQYF.

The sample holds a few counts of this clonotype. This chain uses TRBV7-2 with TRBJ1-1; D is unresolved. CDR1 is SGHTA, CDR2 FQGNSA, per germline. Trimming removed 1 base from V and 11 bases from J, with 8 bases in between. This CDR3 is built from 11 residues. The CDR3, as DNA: TGTGCCAGCAGCTTAGGGCAGTCGGCTTTCTTT. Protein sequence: CASSLGQSAFF.

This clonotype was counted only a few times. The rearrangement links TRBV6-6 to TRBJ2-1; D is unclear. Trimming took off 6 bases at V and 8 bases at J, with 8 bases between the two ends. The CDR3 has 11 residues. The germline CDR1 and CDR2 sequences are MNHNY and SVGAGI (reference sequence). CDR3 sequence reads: CASRLNHEQFF. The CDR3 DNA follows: TGTGCCAGCAGACTCAACCATGAGCAGTTCTTC.

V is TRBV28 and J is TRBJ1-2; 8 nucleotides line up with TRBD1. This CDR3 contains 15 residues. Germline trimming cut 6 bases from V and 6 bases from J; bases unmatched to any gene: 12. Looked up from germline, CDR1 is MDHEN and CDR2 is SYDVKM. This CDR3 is CASSPWRGQADGYTF. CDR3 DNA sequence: TGTGCCAGCAGCCCGTGGAGGGGACAGGCTGATGGCTACACCTTC.

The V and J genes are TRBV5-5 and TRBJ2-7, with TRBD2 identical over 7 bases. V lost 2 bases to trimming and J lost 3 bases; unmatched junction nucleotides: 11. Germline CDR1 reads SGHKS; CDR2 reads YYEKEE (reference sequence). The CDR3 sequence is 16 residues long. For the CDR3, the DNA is TGTGCCAGCAGCTTCTGGACTCAGCGGGGAAGCTACGAGCAGTACTTC. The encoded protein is CASSFWTQRGSYEQYF. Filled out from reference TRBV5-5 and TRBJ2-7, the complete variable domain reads DAGVTQSPTHLIKTRGQQVTLRCSPISGHKSVSWYQQVLGQGPQFIFQYYEKEERGRGNFPDRFSARQFPNYSSELNVNALLLGDSALYLCASSFWTQRGSYEQYFGPGTRLTVT.

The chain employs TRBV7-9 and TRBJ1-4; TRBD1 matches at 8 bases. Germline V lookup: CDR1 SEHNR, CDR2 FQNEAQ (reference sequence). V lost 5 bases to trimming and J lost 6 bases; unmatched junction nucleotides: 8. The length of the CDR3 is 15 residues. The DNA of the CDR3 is TGTGCCAGCAGCCCAGGGACAGGCCCGCATGAAAAACTGTTTTTT. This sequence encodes CASSPGTGPHEKLFF.

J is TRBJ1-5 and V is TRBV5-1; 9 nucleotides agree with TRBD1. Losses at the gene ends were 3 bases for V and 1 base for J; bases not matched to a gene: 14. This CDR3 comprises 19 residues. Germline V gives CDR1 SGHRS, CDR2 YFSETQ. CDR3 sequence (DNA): TGCGCCAGCAGCTCCCCTAGGCGGACAGGGGTCCTAAGCAATCAGCCCCAGCATTTT. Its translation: CASSSPRRTGVLSNQPQHF.

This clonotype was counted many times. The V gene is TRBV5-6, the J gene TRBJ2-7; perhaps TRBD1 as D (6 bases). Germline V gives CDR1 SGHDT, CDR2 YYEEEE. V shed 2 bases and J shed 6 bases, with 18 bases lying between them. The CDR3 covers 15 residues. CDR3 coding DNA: TGTGCCAGCAGCTTTCTTTCCGGGACACCTTTCGAGCAGTACTTC. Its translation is CASSFLSGTPFEQYF.

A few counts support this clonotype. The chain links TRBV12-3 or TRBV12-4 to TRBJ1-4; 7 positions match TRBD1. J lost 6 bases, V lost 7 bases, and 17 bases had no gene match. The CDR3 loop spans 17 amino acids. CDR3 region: CASTWGWIRGRDEKLFF. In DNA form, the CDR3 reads TGTGCCAGCACCTGGGGGTGGATTAGGGGGCGAGATGAAAAACTGTTTTTT.

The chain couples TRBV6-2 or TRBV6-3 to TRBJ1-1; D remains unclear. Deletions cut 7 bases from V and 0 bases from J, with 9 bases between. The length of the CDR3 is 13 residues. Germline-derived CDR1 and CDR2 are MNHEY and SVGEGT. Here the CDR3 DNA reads TGTGCCAGCACCCAGCGGGTGAACACTGAAGCTTTCTTT. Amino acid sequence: CASTQRVNTEAFF.

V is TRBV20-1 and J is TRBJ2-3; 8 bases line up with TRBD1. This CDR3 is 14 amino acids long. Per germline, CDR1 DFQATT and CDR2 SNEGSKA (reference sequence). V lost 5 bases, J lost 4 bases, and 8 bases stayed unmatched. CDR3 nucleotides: TGCAGTGCTGCCTCGGACAGGGACGCAGATACGCAGTATTTT. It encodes CSAASDRDADTQYF.

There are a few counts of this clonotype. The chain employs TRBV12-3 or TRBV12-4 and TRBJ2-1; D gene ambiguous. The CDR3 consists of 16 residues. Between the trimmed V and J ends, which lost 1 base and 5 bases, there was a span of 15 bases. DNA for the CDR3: TGTGCCAGCAGTTTAGGGCCGGACGGAACCCACAATGAGCAGTTCTTC. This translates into CASSLGPDGTHNEQFF.